This T cell receptor (beta chain) was recorded in a study of cytomegalovirus exposure and HLA in healthy donors. About the study: The roughly 130 validation repertoires were reported in a later analysis to have been generated on the same platform as the approximately 700 first-cohort repertoires. Study-wide findings and caveats: TCR beta chains numbering some 160 were designated cytomegalovirus-associated. CMV antigen specificity was confirmed in vitro for three CMV-associated chains.

Some clones are missing from TCRdb's copy, which holds only in-frame ones; the method was immunoSEQ multiplex PCR. The table records roughly 56,000 clones, 75% to 95% of them present only once. J was trimmed by 7 bases and V by 1 base; bases with no gene match: 6. Germline V CDR1 and CDR2: LGHNA, YNFKEQ. This CDR3 has 15 residues. While the first cohort had several hundred subjects, the donors belonged to the separate validation cohort of about 130 subjects. This clone has only a few counts. Antigen unknown. Material for sequencing was PBMCs. V and J are TRBV4-2 and TRBJ1-4; 7 bases match TRBD1. This clonotype was obtained from a woman in her 30s in good health and CMV-seronegative. The DNA for the CDR3 is TGTGCCAGCAGCCAAGGCAGGGGGGTTACTGAAAAACTGTTTTTT. Translated, it gives CASSQGRGVTEKLFF.